This T cell receptor (beta chain) was captured in a study of T cell responses to AZD1222 COVID-19 vaccine. This clone has just one count. Its antigen is still unknown. This CDR3 is 17 amino acids long. Germline V gives CDR1 SGHDT, CDR2 YYEEEE. V lost 4 bases to trimming and J lost 3 bases; unmatched junction nucleotides: 11. Points from the study as a whole: Donors skewed white British and female; clonal diversity was possibly underestimated. The study reported that nearly half of spike-specific TCRs target unmutated variant regions.

Some clones are missing from TCRdb's copy, which holds only in-frame ones; the method was immunoSEQ multiplex PCR. This table has some 100,000 clones, approximately 86% appearing once. The receptor was isolated from an adult in good health. This sample comprised peripheral blood, obtained on day 0 of AZD1222 vaccination. The chain recombines TRBV5-6 with TRBJ2-7; TRBD2 aligns across 12 bases. CDR3 loop: CASSPRTSGVKFYEQYF. CDR3 in DNA: TGTGCCAGCAGCCCACGGACTAGCGGGGTCAAATTCTACGAGCAGTACTTC.